These 3 T cell receptor beta chains originate from one sample sequenced in a study of post-analysis software for immune sequencing data. Overall study results and limits: Comparison of patients with controls showed 4 to 6 TRBV segments more frequent in patients, TRBV5-6, TRBV5-1 and TRBV20-1 among them.

The TCR beta cDNA libraries carried unique molecular identifiers. TCRdb re-called the PCR reads through MiXCR, storing one row per CDR3 protein. The data contain about 820,000 distinct CDR3 sequences, about 50% of them seen just once; the ten biggest clones take up approximately 4.5%. The antigens these receptors bind are not known. The sequenced material came from blood. The receptor set was obtained from a girl aged 5-17 years with multiple sclerosis.

V gene TRBV7-9 combines with J gene TRBJ2-3, with D unclear. V lost 3 bases and J 4 bases, leaving 11 bases between the germline ends. The CDR3 runs 14 residues. Germline V gene data show CDR1 as SEHNR and CDR2 as FQNEAQ (reference sequence). CDR3 amino acids: CASSLPGEADTQYF. Here the CDR3 DNA reads TGTGCCAGCAGCTTGCCGGGCGAGGCAGATACGCAGTATTTT.

This chain connects TRBV5-1 to TRBJ2-1; TRBD2 matches 13 bases. Trimming removed 2 bases from V and 6 bases from J; junction bases left unmatched: 8. CDR1 and CDR2 (germline): SGHRS, YFSETQ. The CDR3 length is 17 residues. The CDR3 sequence: CASSFTLAGGPSNEQFF. The CDR3 coding sequence is TGCGCCAGCAGCTTCACACTAGCGGGGGGGCCTTCCAATGAGCAGTTCTTC.

The rearrangement uses TRBV6-5 and TRBJ2-1; 11 bases are shared with TRBD2. The germline V gene has CDR1 MNHEY and CDR2 SVGAGI. Losses at the gene ends were 6 bases for V and 2 bases for J; bases not matched to a gene: 3. The CDR3 sequence is 15 residues long. CDR3 in amino acids: CASRVAGGPYNEQFF. The CDR3 coding sequence is TGTGCCAGCAGGGTAGCGGGGGGGCCCTACAATGAGCAGTTCTTC.